One sample yielded the 16 T cell receptor beta chains listed below, sequenced in a study of cytomegalovirus exposure and HLA in healthy donors. 60 Vbeta and 13 Jbeta primers were used in PCR. Using immunoSEQ multiplex PCR, the repertoire was profiled, and TCRdb retains in-frame clones only, with some absent. The sample includes more than 95,000 clones, around four fifths of them seen just once. The sample comprised PBMCs. Receptors originate from a woman aged 40 to 55 in good health and CMV-seronegative.

This clone was seen just once. This chain joins TRBV27 and TRBJ2-5; D is possibly TRBD1 (6 bases). V gave up 6 bases and J gave up 4 bases, with 12 bases separating them. Germline V gene lookup returns CDR1 MNHEY and CDR2 SMNVEV (reference sequence). This CDR3 comprises 13 residues. The CDR3 protein is CASSPQGGETQYF. The CDR3, as DNA: TGTGCCAGCAGCCCACAGGGTGGAGAGACCCAGTACTTC.

This clone was detected once. V gene TRBV29-1 combines with J gene TRBJ2-1; a possible D gene is TRBD1 (6 bases). The CDR3 loop spans 12 amino acids. V was pared by 3 bases and J by 4 bases, with 7 bases between. The germline V gene has CDR1 SQVTM and CDR2 ANQGSEA. CDR3 amino acids: CSVERGYNEQFF. CDR3 in DNA: TGCAGCGTTGAGAGGGGGTACAATGAGCAGTTCTTC.

This rearrangement joins TRBV27 to TRBJ2-1; weak D call: TRBD2 (7 bases). The CDR3 has 14 amino acids. Germline assignment: CDR1 MNHEY and CDR2 SMNVEV (reference sequence). V was pared by 8 bases and J by 7 bases, with 18 bases between. CDR3 in amino acids: CASRVGGGSNEQFF. In DNA, the CDR3 is TGTGCCAGCCGGGTGGGGGGGGGCTCTAATGAGCAGTTCTTC.

The chain couples TRBV7-2 to TRBJ2-1; 8 positions agree with TRBD2. The CDR3 has 16 residues. The germline CDR1 and CDR2 sequences are SGHTA and FQGNSA. The V and J ends lost 5 bases and 9 bases, in that order; junction bases with no gene match: 15. Written as DNA, the CDR3 is TGTGCCAGCAGCCCTGGAGGAGCGGGAGTTGTCGGTGAGCAGTTCTTC. Amino acids: CASSPGGAGVVGEQFF.

V gene TRBV6-6 combines with J gene TRBJ1-3, with D perhaps TRBD1 (5 bases). The CDR3 sequence is 15 residues long. The germline V gene encodes CDR1 MNHNY and CDR2 SVGAGI (reference sequence). With 0 bases removed from V and 0 bases from J, the gap between germline ends came to 6 bases. Here the CDR3 DNA reads TGTGCCAGCAGTTACTCGGGGCCCTCTGGAAACACCATATATTTT. Its protein is CASSYSGPSGNTIYF.

J is TRBJ2-6 and V is TRBV9; 7 positions match TRBD1. The CDR3 runs to 13 residues. CDR1 SGDLS and CDR2 YYNGEE come from the germline V gene. V lost 3 bases to trimming and J lost 13 bases; unmatched junction nucleotides: 7. CDR3 sequence reads: CASSDRQGQVLTF. The CDR3 coding sequence is TGTGCCAGCAGCGATAGACAGGGCCAGGTCCTGACTTTC.

The chain recombines TRBV28 with TRBJ2-3; D gene unclear. CDR1 and CDR2 from the germline V gene are MDHEN and SYDVKM. This CDR3 has 18 amino acids. V was pared by 6 bases and J by 4 bases, with 26 bases between. The CDR3 sequence: CASSHPLEPKPTADTQYF. In nucleotides, the CDR3 is TGTGCCAGCAGCCACCCCCTTGAGCCCAAGCCCACCGCAGATACGCAGTATTTT.

On this clone itself: Other nucleotide sequences in the sample specify the same CDR3. The genes are TRBV2 and TRBJ1-1; 10 nucleotides align to TRBD1. V lost 11 bases, J lost 3 bases, and 0 bases stayed unmatched. Per germline, CDR1 SNHLY and CDR2 FYNNEI. This CDR3 is 11 amino acids long. CDR3 region: CAGQGDTEAFF. CDR3 in DNA: TGTGCCGGACAGGGGGACACTGAAGCTTTCTTT.

This clone appeared once. The chain carries TRBV27 and TRBJ2-7; 7 bases line up with TRBD2. Germline CDR1 reads MNHEY; CDR2 reads SMNVEV (reference sequence). The CDR3 totals 13 residues. V lost 6 bases and J lost 3; bases outside the gene matches: 5. In DNA form, the CDR3 reads TGTGCCAGCAGCATCGGACTAGTCTACGAGCAGTACTTC. It specifies CASSIGLVYEQYF.

The chain has TRBV9 and TRBJ2-6; D remains ambiguous. Germline V gene lookup returns CDR1 SGDLS and CDR2 YYNGEE. V was trimmed by 3 bases and J by 2 bases, leaving 3 bases between them. The CDR3 is 13 amino acids. The CDR3 region is CASSAPGANVLTF. DNA for the CDR3: TGTGCCAGCAGCGCTCCTGGGGCCAACGTCCTGACTTTC. The whole variable domain, remainder taken from reference TRBV9 and TRBJ2-6, is DSGVTQTPKHLITATGQRVTLRCSPRSGDLSVYWYQQSLDQGLQFLIQYYNGEERAKGNILERFSAQQFPDLHSELNLSSLELGDSALYFCASSAPGANVLTFGAGSRLTVL.

The chain uses TRBV19 and TRBJ2-1; 9 nucleotides match TRBD2. Germline trimming cut 7 bases from V and 9 bases from J; bases unmatched to any gene: 16. Germline V gene sequence: CDR1 LNHDA, CDR2 SQIVND (reference sequence). The CDR3 contains 16 residues. The CDR3 bases are TGTGCCAGTAAGGGAAATGCGGCGGGAGGGCATGGTGAGCAGTTCTTC. This gives the protein CASKGNAAGGHGEQFF.

The rearrangement links TRBV7-6 to TRBJ2-2; TRBD2 matches at 8 bases. The CDR3 extends over 17 amino acids. J lost 5 bases, V lost 5 bases, and 13 bases had no gene match. Germline V CDR1 and CDR2: SGHVS, FNYEAQ. The CDR3: CASSASLAGGYTGELFF. In DNA, the CDR3 is TGTGCCAGCAGCGCCTCCCTGGCGGGAGGATATACCGGGGAGCTGTTTTTT.

This clone was counted a few times. The chain employs TRBV4-3 and TRBJ2-1; D possibly corresponds to TRBD1 (7 bases). Germline V gene data show CDR1 as LGHNA and CDR2 as YSLEER. With 4 bases removed from V and 4 bases from J, the gap between germline ends came to 17 bases. The CDR3 is 16 amino acids. As DNA, the CDR3 is TGCGCCAGCAGCCCATCAGGGGGGAACCTTTACAATGAGCAGTTCTTC. It translates to CASSPSGGNLYNEQFF.

This chain joins TRBV12-5 and TRBJ2-3; TRBD1 might be the D (6 bases). Trimming removed 6 bases from V and 3 bases from J, with 16 bases in between. This CDR3 has 15 residues. Per germline, CDR1 LGHNT and CDR2 FRNRAP. CDR3 sequence (DNA): TGTGCTAGTGGCTCAGGGGAGTTGGTGACAGATACGCAGTATTTT. Translating gives CASGSGELVTDTQYF.

The chain joins TRBV11-2 to TRBJ2-3; D is ambiguous. With 2 bases removed from V and 7 bases from J, the gap between germline ends came to 4 bases. CDR1 and CDR2 (germline): SGHAT, FQNNGV. The CDR3 loop spans 11 amino acids. CDR3 coding DNA: TGTGCCAGCAGCTTACCCAATACGCAGTATTTT. Translating gives CASSLPNTQYF.

The V gene is TRBV7-9, the J gene TRBJ1-2, with a tentative D call TRBD1 (5 bases). CDR1 is SEHNR and CDR2 is FQNEAQ in the germline V gene (reference sequence). The CDR3 spans 15 residues. V dropped 4 bases and J dropped 4 bases, with 16 bases sitting between them. The CDR3 DNA reads as TGTGCCAGCAGCTACCTCGGGGGGGAGACCTATGGCTACACCTTC. This codes for CASSYLGGETYGYTF.